This T cell receptor (beta chain) was observed in a study of T-cell reconstitution after alpha-beta-depleted transplantation in children. This CDR3 is built from 15 residues. Germline CDR1 SGDLS, CDR2 YYNGEE. Trimming took off 3 bases at V and 0 bases at J, with 10 bases between the two ends. It was with unique molecular identifiers that the TCRbeta library was prepared. In TCRdb, the PCR reads were re-called with MiXCR into one record per CDR3 protein. The table has around 670,000 distinct CDR3 sequences, approximately 14% seen once. Notes on the study in general: T-cell counts and diversity at one year post-transplant came mainly from newly produced T cells.

Ten or more counts support this clonotype. Its antigen is still unknown. This sequence joins TRBV9 and TRBJ1-3, with no clear D. The TCR sequence derives from a girl aged 2 to 9 with congenital amegakaryocytic thrombocytopenia, due to receive a stem cell transplant. Sequenced here: PBMCs, sampled before TCRalphabeta/CD19-depleted stem cell transplant. The CDR3 is CASSDPLSSGNTIYF. The CDR3 nucleotides are TGTGCCAGCAGCGACCCCCTAAGCTCTGGAAACACCATATATTTT. The variable domain in full, completed from reference TRBV9 and TRBJ1-3, reads DSGVTQTPKHLITATGQRVTLRCSPRSGDLSVYWYQQSLDQGLQFLIQYYNGEERAKGNILERFSAQQFPDLHSELNLSSLELGDSALYFCASSDPLSSGNTIYFGEGSWLTVV.